This entry lists 21 T cell receptor beta chains sequenced from one sample in a study of T cells in Graves' hyperthyroidism and ophthalmopathy. Amplification targeted TCR beta CDR3 regions from RNA transcripts. Using the HTBI primer set, a first-round RT-PCR was run on the TCR CDR3. TCRdb passed the multiplex PCR reads through MiXCR, listing each CDR3 protein once. Altogether 370,000 or so distinct CDR3 sequences are present, approximately 14% being singletons, with the ten largest covering about 27%. Material for sequencing was blood. These receptors all come from a woman between 18 and 29 years old with Graves' hyperthyroidism that later progressed to Graves' ophthalmopathy.

This clonotype was seen at least ten times. CDR3 DNA: TGCAGTGCTAGAGTGCCTTCGGCCTCCTACAATGAGCAGTTCTTC. This codes for CSARVPSASYNEQFF. The genes are TRBV20-1 and TRBJ2-1; D is uncertain. The V end lost 1 base, the J end lost 0 bases, and 10 bases lay between the germline ends. This CDR3 has 15 amino acids. Germline V gene sequence: CDR1 DFQATT, CDR2 SNEGSKA (reference sequence).

The chain uses TRBV7-8 and TRBJ2-1; 11 positions match TRBD2. J gave up 10 bases and V 5 bases, and 16 bases lay outside the gene matches. Germline CDR1 and CDR2: SGHVS and FQNEAQ. The CDR3 runs to 17 residues. This CDR3 reads CASSQLLAGDFVEEQFF. DNA of the CDR3: TGTGCCAGCAGCCAGTTACTAGCGGGAGACTTCGTGGAAGAGCAGTTCTTC.

This clonotype appeared many times. The V call is TRBV7-9, the J call TRBJ2-3, with D possibly being TRBD1 (6 bases). CDR3 size: 15 residues. With 5 bases removed from V and 5 bases from J, the gap between germline ends came to 17 bases. Looked up from germline, CDR1 is SEHNR and CDR2 is FQNEAQ (reference sequence). The CDR3 nucleotides read TGTGCCAGCAGCCCCAGCACAGGGTCGAAAGATACGCAGTATTTT. This translates into CASSPSTGSKDTQYF.

This clonotype was seen many times. The rearrangement uses TRBV3-1 and TRBJ2-1; D is perhaps TRBD2 (6 bases). Germline loops: CDR1 LGHDT, CDR2 YNNKEL (reference sequence). The CDR3 spans 17 residues. V dropped 1 base and J dropped 6 bases, with 19 bases sitting between them. CDR3 in DNA: TGTGCCAGCAGCCAAGGTAGTTCTCGGGAGAGGAGCAATGAGCAGTTCTTC. Protein product: CASSQGSSRERSNEQFF.

The chain uses TRBV6-1 and TRBJ2-7; unclear D gene. Trimming shortened V by 6 bases and J by 6 bases, and 12 bases separated the two germline ends. The CDR3 runs to 12 residues. Germline CDR1 MNHNS, CDR2 SASEGT. The chain's CDR3 is CASSSTLREQYF. The CDR3 DNA is TGTGCCAGCAGCTCTACCCTCCGCGAGCAGTACTTC.

In its sample, this clonotype was seen many times. The chain couples TRBV20-1 to TRBJ2-7; the match to TRBD2 covers 12 bases. CDR3 size: 15 residues. Germline assignment: CDR1 DFQATT and CDR2 SNEGSKA (reference sequence). With V trimmed by 4 bases and J by 3 bases, 7 bases remained unmatched. The CDR3 sequence is CSATPWTSGIYEQYF. CDR3 sequence (DNA): TGCAGTGCTACCCCCTGGACTAGCGGGATCTACGAGCAGTACTTC.

V gene TRBV20-1 combines with J gene TRBJ2-1; 9 positions agree with TRBD2. Germline V gives CDR1 DFQATT, CDR2 SNEGSKA (reference sequence). The ends lost 5 bases at V and 4 bases at J; junction bases unmatched: 9. The length of the CDR3 is 15 residues. The CDR3 loop reads CSAQGLAGIYNEQFF. Written as DNA, the CDR3 is TGCAGTGCTCAAGGGCTAGCGGGGATTTACAATGAGCAGTTCTTC.

This clonotype was observed many times. The V gene is TRBV20-1, the J gene TRBJ2-5; a possible D gene is TRBD1 (5 bases). The V and J ends lost 6 bases and 1 base respectively, with 15 bases between them. Germline CDR1 is DFQATT and CDR2 is SNEGSKA (reference sequence). CDR3 length: 14 amino acids. The CDR3: CSANWARAQETQYF. The CDR3 coding sequence is TGCAGTGCAAACTGGGCCAGGGCCCAAGAGACCCAGTACTTC.

This clonotype was seen a few times. The chain combines TRBV9 with TRBJ1-2, with D possibly being TRBD1 (6 bases). The CDR3 extends over 15 amino acids. Germline CDR1 reads SGDLS; CDR2 reads YYNGEE. V lost 0 bases to trimming and J lost 4 bases, with 13 bases between them. The CDR3 sequence is CASSVGGQGTYGYTF. The DNA of the CDR3 is TGTGCCAGCAGCGTAGGAGGCCAGGGGACCTATGGCTACACCTTC.

A word on this clonotype: One junction end disagrees with the germline gene, perhaps due to a read error. The chain combines TRBV5-1 with TRBJ2-2, with 7 bases that match TRBD2. The CDR3 length is 15 residues. The germline CDR1 and CDR2 sequences are SGHRS and YFSETQ. CDR3 nucleotides: TGCGCCAGCAGCCCCGCTAGCGGATTTGGTGGGGAGCTGTCTTTT. Translating it yields CASSPASGFGGELSF.

This clonotype was counted ten times or more. The V call is TRBV27, the J call TRBJ1-2; D may be TRBD1 (5 bases). The CDR3 totals 15 residues. The germline CDR1 and CDR2 sequences are MNHEY and SMNVEV (reference sequence). Trimming stripped 5 bases from V and 4 bases from J, with 17 bases between. The CDR3 DNA is TGTGCCAGCAGTCCAATCCGAGGGGACCTCTATGGCTACACCTTC. Translating gives CASSPIRGDLYGYTF.

There are many counts of this clonotype. The chain couples TRBV6-1 to TRBJ2-5; 10 bases are shared with TRBD2. The CDR3 is 13 amino acids. Trimming at V came to 8 bases and at J to 5 bases, leaving 5 bases not matched to a gene. Per germline, CDR1 MNHNS and CDR2 SASEGT. The CDR3 protein is CASRLAGEETQYF. The CDR3 DNA sequence: TGTGCCAGCCGCCTAGCGGGAGAGGAGACCCAGTACTTC.

The genes are TRBV6-9 and TRBJ2-7; 7 nucleotides match TRBD2. CDR3 length: 14 amino acids. The germline V gene encodes CDR1 MNHGY and CDR2 SVAAGI. V dropped 2 bases and J dropped 5; count of bases not matched to a gene: 6. The CDR3 loop is CASSYKRGSNEQYF. In nucleotides, the CDR3 is TGTGCCAGCAGTTATAAGCGGGGTTCGAACGAGCAGTACTTC.

This clonotype was counted at least ten times. This chain connects TRBV5-1 to TRBJ2-3; 11 positions agree with TRBD2. This CDR3 has 16 amino acids. Unmatched junction bases numbered 4, after V lost 0 bases and J lost 4 bases. From germline, CDR1 is SGHRS and CDR2 YFSETQ. The CDR3 spells CASSLELAGDADTQYF. CDR3 DNA sequence: TGCGCCAGCAGCTTGGAACTAGCGGGAGACGCAGATACGCAGTATTTT.

Comment on this clonotype: At one end, the junction sequence differs from germline, possibly due to a read error. The rearrangement joins TRBV12-3 or TRBV12-4 to TRBJ2-1; 9 positions match TRBD2. This CDR3 contains 15 residues. The CDR3 loop reads CASSFRGRAVDEQFF. The CDR3 DNA reads as TGTGCCAGTAGTTTTCGCGGGAGGGCCGTCGATGAGCAGTTCTTC.

This clonotype turned up a few times. The chain links TRBV27 to TRBJ1-2; no firm D call. The CDR3 extends over 11 amino acids. Trimming removed 6 bases from V and 7 bases from J, with 9 bases in between. Per the germline V gene, CDR1 is MNHEY and CDR2 is SMNVEV (reference sequence). CDR3 nucleotide sequence: TGTGCCAGCAGGGGTACGGGTGGCTACACCTTC. Translating gives CASRGTGGYTF.

This chain uses TRBV20-1 with TRBJ1-5; TRBD1 matches 7 bases. V was pared by 0 bases and J by 0 bases, with 8 bases of the junction left unmatched. This CDR3 comprises 17 residues. The V gene's germline CDR1 is DFQATT and CDR2 SNEGSKA (reference sequence). The chain's CDR3 is CSARDQGQEYSNQPQHF. The CDR3 nucleotides read TGCAGTGCTAGAGATCAAGGACAGGAGTATAGCAATCAGCCCCAGCATTTT.

Comments on this clonotype: This may stem from a read error, because a much larger clone lies one nucleotide away. This chain joins TRBV7-9 and TRBJ2-1; D might be TRBD1 (6 bases). With the DNA end fitting TRBJ2-7 better, the J assignment may be wrong. Germline V gives CDR1 SEHNR, CDR2 FQNEAQ (reference sequence). The CDR3 is made up of 14 amino acids. CDR3 protein: CASSLNRDYNEQYF. The CDR3 DNA follows: TGTGCCAGCAGCTTAAACAGGGATTACAATGAGCAGTACTTC.

This clonotype occurred many times. The chain uses TRBV20-1 and TRBJ2-4; 9 bases map to TRBD2. The junction had 20 bases not matched to a gene; V was cut back by 7 bases and J by 7 bases. From germline, CDR1 is DFQATT and CDR2 SNEGSKA (reference sequence). This CDR3 is built from 17 residues. The CDR3 DNA is TGCAGTGTTAAGACGACTAGCGGACCCTTAGCAACCAACATTCAGTACTTC. This gives the protein CSVKTTSGPLATNIQYF.

Regarding this clonotype: This could be a read error, since a much larger clone is one nucleotide away. J is TRBJ1-2 and V is TRBV2, with TRBD1 as a possible D gene (6 bases). The V gene's germline CDR1 is SNHLY and CDR2 FYNNEI. Deletions cut 7 bases from V and 5 bases from J, with 23 bases between. The length of the CDR3 is 16 residues. The CDR3, as DNA: TGTGCCAGCACCATGCCAAACGGACAGAGCGGGTATGGCTACACCTTC. This gives the protein CASTMPNGQSGYGYTF.

The gene calls are TRBV14 and TRBJ1-3; the D gene is possibly TRBD1 (5 bases). CDR3 length: 15 residues. The V gene lost 2 bases and the J gene lost 4 bases, with 12 bases spanning the gap. From germline, CDR1 is SGHDN and CDR2 FVKESK. This CDR3 reads CASSQSAGIGNTIYF. The CDR3 coding sequence is TGTGCCAGCAGCCAATCCGCAGGGATAGGAAACACCATATATTTT.